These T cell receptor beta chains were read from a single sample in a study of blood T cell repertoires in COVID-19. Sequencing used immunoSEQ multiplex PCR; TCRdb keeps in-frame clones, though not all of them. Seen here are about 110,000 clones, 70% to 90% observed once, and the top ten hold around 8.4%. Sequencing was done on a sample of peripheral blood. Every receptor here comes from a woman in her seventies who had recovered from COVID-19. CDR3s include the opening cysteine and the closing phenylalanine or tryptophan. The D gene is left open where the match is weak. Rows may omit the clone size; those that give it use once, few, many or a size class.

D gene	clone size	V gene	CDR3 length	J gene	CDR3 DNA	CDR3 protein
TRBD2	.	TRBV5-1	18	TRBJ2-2	TGCGCCAGCAGCTTGTCACGGACTAGCGGGGGGAGGCCCGGGGAGCTGTTTTTT	CASSLSRTSGGRPGELFF
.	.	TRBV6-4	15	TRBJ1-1	TGTGCCAGCACTGTGTCGCCAGGGTCGAACACTGAAGCTTTCTTT	CASTVSPGSNTEAFF
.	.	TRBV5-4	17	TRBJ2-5	TGTGCCAGCAGCGCGAGGTCCGGGACTCGGTACCAAGAGACCCAGTACTTC	CASSARSGTRYQETQYF
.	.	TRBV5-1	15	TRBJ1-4	TGCGCCAGCAGCCGCTACAGGGAGACTAATGAAAAACTGTTTTTT	CASSRYRETNEKLFF
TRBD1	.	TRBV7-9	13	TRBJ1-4	TGTGCCAGCAGCCACGACAGGGACGAAAAACTGTTTTTT	CASSHDRDEKLFF
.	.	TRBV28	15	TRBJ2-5	TGTGCCAGCAGCCGACCTCTAAGGGGTGGGGAGACCCAGTACTTC	CASSRPLRGGETQYF
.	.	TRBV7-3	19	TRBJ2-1	TGTGCCAGCAGCTTAATGGGGGTCACAGGGATAGGCTCCTACAATGAGCAGTTCTTC	CASSLMGVTGIGSYNEQFF
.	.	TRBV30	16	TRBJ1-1	TGTGCCTGGGCGCCTCGGAGGACCGTCCGCGGGACTGAAGCTTTCTTT	CAWAPRRTVRGTEAFF
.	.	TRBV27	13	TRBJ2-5	TGTGCCAGCAGTTATCTCGGCCAAGAGACCCAGTACTTC	CASSYLGQETQYF
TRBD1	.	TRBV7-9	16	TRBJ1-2	TGTGCCAGCAGCCCATTTGGGACAGGGGGTTTCGATGGCTACACCTTC	CASSPFGTGGFDGYTF
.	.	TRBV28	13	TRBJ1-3	TGTGCCAGCAGTTTGACAGCTGGAAACACCATATATTTT	CASSLTAGNTIYF
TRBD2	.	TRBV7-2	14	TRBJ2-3	TGTGCCAGCAGCCCGTTAGCGGGAGAAGATACGCAGTATTTT	CASSPLAGEDTQYF
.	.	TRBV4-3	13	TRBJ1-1	TGCGCCAGCCGGACAGTGGGGAACACTGAAGCTTTCTTT	CASRTVGNTEAFF
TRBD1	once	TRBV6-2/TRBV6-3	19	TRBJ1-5	TGTGCCAGCAGTTACTCGCCCTTACTACCGGGACAGTTTAATCAGCCCCAGCATTTT	CASSYSPLLPGQFNQPQHF
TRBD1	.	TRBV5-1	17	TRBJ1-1	TGCGCCAGCAGCCTATCGACAGGGTTGACGTTGAACACTGAAGCTTTCTTT	CASSLSTGLTLNTEAFF
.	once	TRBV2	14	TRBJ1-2	TGTGCCAGCAGTGAGGGGCAGACCTACTATGGCTACACCTTC	CASSEGQTYYGYTF
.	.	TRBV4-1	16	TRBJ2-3	TGCGCCAGCAGCCAAGTGGCGGTTCTTAGCACAGATACGCAGTATTTT	CASSQVAVLSTDTQYF
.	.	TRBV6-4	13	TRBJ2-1	TGTGCCAGCAGTGACGGGGGCCACAATGAGCAGTTCTTC	CASSDGGHNEQFF
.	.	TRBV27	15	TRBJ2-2	TGTGCCAGCACCCGAGACTACCCGAACACCGGGGAGCTGTTTTTT	CASTRDYPNTGELFF
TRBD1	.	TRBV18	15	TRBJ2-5	TGTGCCAGCCGACCCCAGGGGGCAAAGGAAGAGACCCAGTACTTC	CASRPQGAKEETQYF
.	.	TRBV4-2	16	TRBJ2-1	TGTGCCAGCAGCAAAGGGGGGCAGCGGGACCGTAATGAGCAGTTCTTC	CASSKGGQRDRNEQFF
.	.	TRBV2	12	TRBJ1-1	TGTGCCAGCAGTGAGGGGGGCACTGAAGCTTTCTTT	CASSEGGTEAFF
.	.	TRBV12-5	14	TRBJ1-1	TGTGCTAGTGGTTCGGCCGGGGTGAACACTGAAGCTTTCTTT	CASGSAGVNTEAFF
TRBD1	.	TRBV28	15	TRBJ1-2	TGTGCCAGCAGTTCCGGGACAGGGTACAGCTATGGCTACACCTTC	CASSSGTGYSYGYTF
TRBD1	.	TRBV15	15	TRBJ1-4	TGTGCCACCAGCAGGGACAGGGCGTACAATGAAAAACTGTTTTTT	CATSRDRAYNEKLFF
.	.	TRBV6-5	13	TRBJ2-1	TGTGCCAGCACTAGGACGGGGTACAATGAGCAGTTCTTC	CASTRTGYNEQFF
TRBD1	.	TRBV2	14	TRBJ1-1	TGTGCCAGCACCAAGGGACAGTCCAACACTGAAGCTTTCTTT	CASTKGQSNTEAFF
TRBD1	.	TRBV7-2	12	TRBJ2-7	TGTGCCAGCAGCTCCTCCGGGACAGGGCAGACTTTC	CASSSSGTGQTF
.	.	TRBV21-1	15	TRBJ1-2	TGTGCCAGCAGCACCGCGGACAGGGGGCGGTTTGGCTACACCTTC	CASSTADRGRFGYTF
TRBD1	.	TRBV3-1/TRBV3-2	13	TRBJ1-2	TGTGCCAGCAGCAGGACAGGCAACTATGGCTACACCTTC	CASSRTGNYGYTF
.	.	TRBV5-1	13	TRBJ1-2	TGCGCCAGCACCCCGGAGGGAGGCTATGGCTACACCTTC	CASTPEGGYGYTF
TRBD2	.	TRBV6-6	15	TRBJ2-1	TGTGCCAGCACCACCCTAGCGGACGTGGACAATGAGCAGTTCTTC	CASTTLADVDNEQFF
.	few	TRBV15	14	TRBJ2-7	TGTGCCACCAGCAGCGGGGACGGGAGTTACGAGCAGTACTTC	CATSSGDGSYEQYF
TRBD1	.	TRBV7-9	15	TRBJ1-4	TGTGCCAGCAGCTTAGTGGACAGGGGTAATGAAAAACTGTTTTTT	CASSLVDRGNEKLFF
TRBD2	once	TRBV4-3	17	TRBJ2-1	TGCGCCAGCAGCCAAGACCCCCCTCAAGCGGGGGGGTCTGAGCAGTTCTTC	CASSQDPPQAGGSEQFF
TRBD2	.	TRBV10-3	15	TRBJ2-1	TGTGCCATCAGCGGTGGTCTAGCGGGCTGGGATGAGCAGTTCTTC	CAISGGLAGWDEQFF
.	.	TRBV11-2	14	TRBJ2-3	TGTGCCAGCAGCTTTTCTGTTAGCACAGATACGCAGTATTTT	CASSFSVSTDTQYF
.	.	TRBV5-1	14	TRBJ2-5	TGCGCCAGCAGCTTAGTAGTTCAAGAGGGGACCCAGTACTTC	CASSLVVQEGTQYF
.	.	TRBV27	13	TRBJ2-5	TGTGCCAGCCCCCCAGGGGTTCGAGAGACCCAGTACTTC	CASPPGVRETQYF
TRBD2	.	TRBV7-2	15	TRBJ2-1	TGTGCCAGCAGCGCGCGACTAGCGGGTGGGAATGAGCAGTTCTTC	CASSARLAGGNEQFF
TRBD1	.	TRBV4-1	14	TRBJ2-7	TGCGCCAGCAGCTACGGACAGGGTCCCTACGAGCAGTACTTC	CASSYGQGPYEQYF
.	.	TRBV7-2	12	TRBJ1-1	TGTGCCAGCTCGCGGGGGAACACTGAAGCTTTCTTT	CASSRGNTEAFF
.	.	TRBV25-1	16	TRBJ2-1	TGTGCCAGCAGTGGGGGCTTCCTGGGCTCCATCAATGAGCAGTTCTTC	CASSGGFLGSINEQFF
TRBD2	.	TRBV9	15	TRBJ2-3	TGTGCCAGCAGCGTAGACGACGGGAGGGGAGATACGCAGTATTTT	CASSVDDGRGDTQYF
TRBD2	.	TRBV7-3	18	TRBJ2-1	TGTGCCAGCAGCTTAACGGGTCTAGCGGGAGCGTCGTACAATGAGCAGTTCTTC	CASSLTGLAGASYNEQFF
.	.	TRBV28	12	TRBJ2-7	TGTGCCAGCAGTTTAAGACAACGCGAGCAGTACTTC	CASSLRQREQYF
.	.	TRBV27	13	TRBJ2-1	TGTGCCAGCAGTTTGCAGCCTACTAGTGAGCAGTTCTTC	CASSLQPTSEQFF
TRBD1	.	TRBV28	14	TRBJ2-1	TGTGCCAGCAGTTCCTGGACAGGGGTCGATGAGCAGTTCTTC	CASSSWTGVDEQFF
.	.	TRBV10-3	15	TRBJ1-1	TGTGCCATCAGTGAGTCGGGAGGAATGAACACTGAAGCTTTCTTT	CAISESGGMNTEAFF
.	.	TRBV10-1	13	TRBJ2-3	TGCGCCAGCAGGAGCACTACCACAGATACGCAGTATTTT	CASRSTTTDTQYF
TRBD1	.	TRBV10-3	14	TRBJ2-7	TGTGCCATCAGGGGGTCAGGGGGCCCTTACGAGCAGTACTTC	CAIRGSGGPYEQYF
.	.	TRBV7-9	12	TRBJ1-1	TGTGCCAGCAGCTTAGAGGCCCGGGGGGCTTTCTTT	CASSLEARGAFF
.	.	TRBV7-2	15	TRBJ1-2	TGTGCCAGCAGCTTAGTAAAATACAGTGGGTATGGCTACACCTTC	CASSLVKYSGYGYTF
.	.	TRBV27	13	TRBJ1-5	TGTGCCAGCAGCCTCCTTAAAAATCAGCCCCAGCATTTT	CASSLLKNQPQHF
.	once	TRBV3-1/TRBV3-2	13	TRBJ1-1	TGTGCCAGCACTTCGGTCCCTTACACTGAAGCTTTCTTT	CASTSVPYTEAFF